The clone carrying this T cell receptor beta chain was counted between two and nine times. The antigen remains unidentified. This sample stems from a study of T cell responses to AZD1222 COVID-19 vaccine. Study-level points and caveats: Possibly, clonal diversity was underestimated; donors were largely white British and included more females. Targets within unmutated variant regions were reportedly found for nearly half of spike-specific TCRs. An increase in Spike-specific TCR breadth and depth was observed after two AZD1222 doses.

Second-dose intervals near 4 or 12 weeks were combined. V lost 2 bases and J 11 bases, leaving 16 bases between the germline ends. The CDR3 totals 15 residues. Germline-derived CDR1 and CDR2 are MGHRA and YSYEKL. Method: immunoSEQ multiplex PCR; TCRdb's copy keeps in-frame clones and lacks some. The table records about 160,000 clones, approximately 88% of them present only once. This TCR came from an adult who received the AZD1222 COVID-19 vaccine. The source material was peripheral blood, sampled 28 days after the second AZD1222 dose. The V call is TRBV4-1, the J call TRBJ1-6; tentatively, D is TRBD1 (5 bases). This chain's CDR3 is CASSQQGLRDTPLHF. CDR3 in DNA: TGCGCCAGCAGCCAACAGGGACTCCGGGATACACCCCTCCACTTT.